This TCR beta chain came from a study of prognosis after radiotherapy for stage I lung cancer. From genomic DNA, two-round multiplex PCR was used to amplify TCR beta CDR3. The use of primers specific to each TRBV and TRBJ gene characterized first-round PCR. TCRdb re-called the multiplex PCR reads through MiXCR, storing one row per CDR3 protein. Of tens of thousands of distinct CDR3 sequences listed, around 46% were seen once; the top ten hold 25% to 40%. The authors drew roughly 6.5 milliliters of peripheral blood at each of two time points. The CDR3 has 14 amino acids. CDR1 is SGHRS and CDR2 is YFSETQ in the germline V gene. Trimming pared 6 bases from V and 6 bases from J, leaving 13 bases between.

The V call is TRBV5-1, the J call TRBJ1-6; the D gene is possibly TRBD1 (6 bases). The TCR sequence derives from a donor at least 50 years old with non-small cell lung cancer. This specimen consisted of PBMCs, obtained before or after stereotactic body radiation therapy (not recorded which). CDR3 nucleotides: TGCGCCAGCACACGCGGACAGTCTAATTCACCCCTCCACTTT. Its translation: CASTRGQSNSPLHF.